This T cell receptor (beta chain) was sequenced during a study of technical replicates of blood from a handful of donors. The V segment lost 3 bases and the J segment 3 bases; nucleotides outside the gene matches: 8. Looked up from germline, CDR1 is SGDLS and CDR2 is YYNGEE. The CDR3 length is 15 residues. Libraries were prepared by immunoSEQ multiplex PCR; TCRdb keeps only in-frame clonotypes and omits some of them. Of about 64,000 clones listed, 75% to 90% are singletons. Sequencing was done on a sample of PBMCs. The chain carries TRBV9 and TRBJ1-2; 7 bases agree with TRBD1. The clonotype originates from a human donor in good health. Some clones in this sample may be carry-over from other donors' samples. For the CDR3, the DNA is TGTGCCAGCAGCGCTCAGGGGGTACCTTACTATGGCTACACCTTC. Protein product: CASSAQGVPYYGYTF.